The clone carrying this T cell receptor (beta chain) appeared a few times. The data originate from a study of blood T cell repertoires in COVID-19. Study in general: Researchers got acute and convalescent COVID-19 samples from the United States, Italy and Spain. T cells, B-cell-depleted T cells, or PBMCs provided the cDNA or gDNA that served as material.

In the authors' methods: Scientists estimated how many nucleated cells there were by amplifying reference gene primers. Clones were read by immunoSEQ multiplex PCR, and TCRdb kept only the in-frame ones, dropping some. From that table come the V and J calls and clone size; the DNA was used to work out D and trimming. The table includes some 130,000 clones, around 85% detected once. The CDR3 is 14 residues long. V lost 0 bases to trimming and J lost 3 bases, with 9 bases between them. Germline V gene lookup returns CDR1 SGHNT and CDR2 YYREEE (reference sequence). The chain uses TRBV5-4 and TRBJ1-2; possibly TRBD1 for D (6 bases). The sequencing sample was made of peripheral blood. The receptor was isolated from a woman aged 45-60 years with acute or convalescent COVID-19. This chain's CDR3 is CASSLGTAYYGYTF. In DNA form, the CDR3 reads TGTGCCAGCAGCTTGGGGACAGCTTACTATGGCTACACCTTC.